The T cell receptor (beta chain) under discussion was sequenced for a study of T cells in Graves' hyperthyroidism and ophthalmopathy. What was amplified from RNA transcripts were TCR beta CDR3 regions. When the TCR CDR3 underwent first-round RT-PCR, the HTBI primer set was used. TCRdb reprocessed the multiplex PCR reads with MiXCR, giving one entry per CDR3 protein. The table lists over 300,000 distinct CDR3 sequences, approximately 15% of them singletons. Whole-study findings and limits: Researchers found most expanded thyroid clonotypes above 0.001 in blood as well.

The patients, who ranged from 18 to 65 in age, presented with newly diagnosed hyperthyroidism lasting under 2 months. Remarks on this clonotype: The antigen is not known.

V lost 5 bases to trimming and J lost 8 bases; unmatched junction nucleotides: 7. CDR3 length: 14 amino acids. This clonotype was obtained from a woman aged 55-75 years with Graves' hyperthyroidism. The chain is built from TRBV12-3 or TRBV12-4 and TRBJ2-4, with 9 nucleotides matching TRBD1. Source material: blood. In nucleotides, the CDR3 is TGTGCCAGCAGTGGGGAGACAGGGGGTGACATTCAGTACTTC. Its protein is CASSGETGGDIQYF.